The clone carrying this T cell receptor beta chain was detected only a few times. This CDR3 spans 19 amino acids. V was trimmed by 6 bases and J by 0 bases, leaving 21 bases between them. Germline CDR1 reads MNHEY; CDR2 reads SMNVEV (reference sequence). The data are from a study of cytomegalovirus exposure and HLA in healthy donors. Vbeta (60) and Jbeta (13) primers were used in the PCR. The assay was immunoSEQ multiplex PCR, and TCRdb's table has in-frame clones only and misses some. The sample records around 150,000 clones, more than 70% being singletons. This sequence joins TRBV27 and TRBJ2-6; D might be TRBD1 (6 bases). This receptor was obtained from a woman aged 40 to 55 in good health and CMV-seropositive. Sequenced input: PBMCs. CDR3 sequence: CASSSRSGHTNSGANVLTF. CDR3 nucleotide sequence: TGTGCCAGCAGCTCCCGATCGGGACACACGAACTCTGGGGCCAACGTCCTGACTTTC.